Only a few counts were recorded for the clone carrying this T cell receptor beta chain. Produced via immunoSEQ multiplex PCR; TCRdb's table is partial and in-frame only. The sample includes under 15,000 clones, roughly 88% of them seen just once. Treatment in this sample: preoperative locoregional IRX-2 cytokine immunotherapy. Preoperative locoregional IRX-2 cytokine immunotherapy was tested in the phase Ib source study. The data were taken from a study of preoperative IRX-2 immunotherapy in early breast cancer. The source is a human donor with breast cancer. Sample collection was performed from a patient treated with IRX-2 immunotherapy.

In DNA form, the CDR3 reads TGTGCCAGCTCACCAGAACATGGACAGGGGACCTATGGCTACACCTTC. Translating it yields CASSPEHGQGTYGYTF. The chain uses TRBV18 and TRBJ1-2; 9 bases align to TRBD1. CDR3 length: 16 amino acids. Germline loops: CDR1 KGHSH, CDR2 LQKENI. J lost 4 bases, V lost 2 bases, and 8 bases had no gene match.